Following are 5 T cell receptor beta chains from one sample sequenced in a study of vaccination and CD4 T cells after COVID-19. Sequencing of the DNA from cultured CD4+ T cells was carried out with the Oncomine TCR Beta short-read assay. TCRdb reprocessed the PCR reads with MiXCR, giving one entry per CDR3 protein. The sample carries more than 15,000 distinct CDR3 sequences, nearly 55% recorded once. Their specific antigens are unknown. Treatment in this sample: approximately nine-day PBMC culture with coronavirus spike peptide pools or control peptides (ViraFEST assay). The material was CD4+ T cells from blood, cultured in vitro, obtained before SARS-CoV-2 vaccination. Receptors were obtained from a human donor who had recovered from COVID-19.

The V and J genes are TRBV28 and TRBJ1-5; D is possibly TRBD1 (5 bases). CDR3 length: 14 amino acids. Germline V CDR1 and CDR2: MDHEN, SYDVKM. With 9 bases removed from V and 7 bases from J, the gap between germline ends came to 19 bases. In nucleotides, the CDR3 is TGTGCCAGTGTGGTGGGGGGAGATGGGCAGCCCCAGCATTTT. Translation: CASVVGGDGQPQHF.

V usage is TRBV7-6 and J usage is TRBJ1-3, with 10 positions matching TRBD1. This CDR3 contains 16 residues. V lost 5 bases to trimming and J lost 7 bases; unmatched junction nucleotides: 11. The germline CDR1 and CDR2 sequences are SGHVS and FNYEAQ. The CDR3 sequence is CASSPGHGTGANTIYF. The DNA of the CDR3 is TGTGCCAGCAGCCCCGGGCACGGGACAGGGGCCAACACCATATATTTT.

As DNA, the CDR3 is TGTGCCAGTCTTGGGGAGGGTGAGCAGTTCTTC. It yields the protein CASLGEGEQFF. The chain employs TRBV19 and TRBJ2-1; TRBD2 matches 7 bases. The germline CDR1 and CDR2 sequences are LNHDA and SQIVND (reference sequence). This CDR3 contains 11 residues. Trimming cost V 8 bases and J 9 bases; bases outside gene matches: 4.

The J gene is TRBJ1-6, the V gene TRBV5-1; 11 bases fit TRBD1. Trimming cost V 0 bases and J 7 bases; bases outside gene matches: 6. The CDR3 has 17 amino acids. Germline V gives CDR1 SGHRS, CDR2 YFSETQ. The chain's CDR3 is CASSLAGQGARNSPLHF. CDR3 in DNA: TGCGCCAGCAGCTTGGCTGGACAGGGGGCGCGAAATTCACCCCTCCACTTT.

The V and J genes are TRBV6-1 and TRBJ2-2; 7 bases match TRBD1. Trimming cost V 4 bases and J 3 bases; bases outside gene matches: 8. CDR1 and CDR2 (germline): MNHNS, SASEGT. This CDR3 comprises 16 residues. CDR3 bases: TGTGCCAGCAGTGCCACAGGGGCGCGGGACACCGGGGAGCTGTTTTTT. The encoded protein is CASSATGARDTGELFF.